This entry lists 22 T cell receptor beta chains sequenced from one sample in a study of CD8+CD57+ T cells in acquired aplastic anemia (dated by TCRdb to 2017 to 2018). The patients picked for sequencing were ones in whom flow cytometry had shown an expansion of CD8+CD57+ cells. Instrument on record: Illumina HiSeq 2000. Genomic DNA was used as template for profiling of TCR beta VDJ combinations and CDR3 sequences. The raw public data were reprocessed by TCRdb itself: fastp quality trimming at Q25, MiXCR clonotype calling, in-frame beta chains only. CDR3 protein duplicates are merged, each entry listing the most common genes and DNA. This sample comprises about 98,000 distinct CDR3 sequences, about 63% of them detected only once. 65% of the sample goes to the ten largest clones. Sequenced input: sorted CD4+, CD8+, or CD8+CD57+ T cells (not recorded which) from PBMCs. These receptors were taken from a human donor with aplastic anemia.

There are many counts of this clonotype. The J gene is TRBJ2-7, the V gene TRBV13, with TRBD1 identical over 8 bases. CDR3 length: 16 residues. Unmatched junction bases numbered 11, after V lost 5 bases and J lost 2 bases. Germline CDR1 reads PRHDT; CDR2 reads FYEKMQ (reference sequence). This chain's CDR3 is CASSDTGQGGPYEQYF. For the CDR3, the DNA is TGTGCCAGCAGCGATACAGGACAGGGTGGACCCTACGAGCAGTACTTC.

This clonotype was detected only once. V gene TRBV5-5 combines with J gene TRBJ2-7; the match to TRBD1 covers 11 bases. The V gene end was trimmed by 3 bases and the J gene end by 2 bases; junction bases not matched to a gene: 1. Germline loops: CDR1 SGHKS, CDR2 YYEKEE (reference sequence). The CDR3 is 14 amino acids. The CDR3 DNA is TGTGCCAGCAGCTGGGACAGGGGGGCCTACGAGCAGTACTTC. Translated: CASSWDRGAYEQYF.

The chain has TRBV12-3 or TRBV12-4 and TRBJ2-7; the D gene is possibly TRBD1 (6 bases). V lost 5 bases and J lost 2, with 10 bases in between. The CDR3 runs to 13 residues. CDR3 protein: CASSDRRTYEQYF. The CDR3 DNA follows: TGTGCCAGCAGTGACAGGAGGACCTACGAGCAGTACTTC.

This chain links TRBV19 with TRBJ1-1; the D is unclear. The germline CDR1 and CDR2 sequences are LNHDA and SQIVND (reference sequence). The V end was cut by 3 bases, the J end by 4 bases, with 15 bases between. This CDR3 comprises 15 residues. CDR3 residues: CASSMAPRLSTEAFF. DNA for the CDR3: TGTGCCAGTAGTATGGCCCCGCGGCTGAGCACTGAAGCTTTCTTT.

This chain links TRBV7-2 with TRBJ1-2; no clear D. V gave up 4 bases and J gave up 8 bases, with 11 bases separating them. The CDR3 extends over 12 amino acids. CDR1 is SGHTA and CDR2 is FQGNSA in the germline V gene. The CDR3 nucleotides read TGTGCCAGCAGCTACGACGGGTTAGGCTACACCTTC. Protein sequence: CASSYDGLGYTF.

At least ten counts were recorded for this clonotype. The V call is TRBV10-2, the J call TRBJ2-3; 8 bases map to TRBD2. The V gene end was trimmed by 7 bases and the J gene end by 3 bases; junction bases not matched to a gene: 9. The germline V gene encodes CDR1 WSHSY and CDR2 SAAADI. The CDR3 runs to 15 residues. Written as DNA, the CDR3 is TGCGCCAGCAAGAGACCGGGACTAGGAACAGATACGCAGTATTTT. This translates into CASKRPGLGTDTQYF.

The CDR3 region has the DNA TGTGCCAGTAGTGTCAGGGGAGGTTCTGGGGCCAACGTCCTGACTTTC. Translation: CASSVRGGSGANVLTF. V gene TRBV19 combines with J gene TRBJ2-6; D is possibly TRBD1 or TRBD2 (6 bases each). Deletions cut 5 bases from V and 1 base from J, with 12 bases between. Germline V CDR1 and CDR2: LNHDA, SQIVND (reference sequence). The CDR3 contains 16 residues.

The chain uses TRBV2 and TRBJ2-1; D ambiguous. V lost 3 bases to trimming and J lost 3 bases, with 12 bases between them. The CDR3 is 15 residues long. Germline CDR1 SNHLY, CDR2 FYNNEI. The DNA of the CDR3 is TGTGCCAGCAGTGATGTTCAGGAATACTACAATGAGCAGTTCTTC. Translation: CASSDVQEYYNEQFF.

This clonotype was detected only a few times. The chain links TRBV24-1 to TRBJ2-3; D is unclear. Germline CDR1 is KGHDR and CDR2 is SFDVKD. V was pared by 3 bases and J by 2 bases, with 5 bases between. This CDR3 has 13 amino acids. The CDR3 loop reads CATSDAVTDTQYF. As DNA, the CDR3 is TGTGCCACCAGTGATGCCGTCACAGATACGCAGTATTTT.

The V gene is TRBV20-1, the J gene TRBJ2-7, with D possibly being TRBD1 (6 bases). V was trimmed by 5 bases and J by 4 bases, leaving 9 bases between them. The CDR3 runs to 11 residues. The V gene's germline CDR1 is DFQATT and CDR2 SNEGSKA (reference sequence). CDR3 loop: CSAVQGYEQYF. CDR3 nucleotide sequence: TGCAGTGCTGTACAGGGTTACGAGCAGTACTTC.

The chain uses TRBV9 and TRBJ1-2; perhaps TRBD1 as D (5 bases). The V end was cut by 3 bases, the J end by 4 bases, with 16 bases between. Looked up from germline, CDR1 is SGDLS and CDR2 is YYNGEE. The CDR3 loop spans 15 amino acids. Here the CDR3 reads CASSATLQETYGYTF. Written as DNA, the CDR3 is TGTGCCAGCAGCGCAACCTTACAGGAAACCTATGGCTACACCTTC.

The chain employs TRBV2 and TRBJ2-2; D could derive from TRBD1 or TRBD2 (6 bases each). In germline, CDR1 is SNHLY, CDR2 FYNNEI. The V and J ends lost 8 bases and 1 base respectively, with 8 bases between them. This CDR3 is built from 13 residues. CDR3 loop: CASGGQNTGELFF. For the CDR3, the DNA is TGTGCCAGCGGGGGGCAGAACACCGGGGAGCTGTTTTTT.

This clonotype appeared many times. The chain recombines TRBV2 with TRBJ1-6; D is uncertain. The CDR3 consists of 16 residues. Germline assignment: CDR1 SNHLY and CDR2 FYNNEI. V lost 0 bases and J lost 0, with 6 bases in between. This CDR3 is CASSEAHGSYNSPLHF. CDR3 coding DNA: TGTGCCAGCAGTGAAGCCCACGGCTCCTATAATTCACCCCTCCACTTT.

The J gene is TRBJ2-7, the V gene TRBV13; D is possibly TRBD2 (5 bases). This CDR3 region has 15 residues. From germline, CDR1 is PRHDT and CDR2 FYEKMQ (reference sequence). Trimming left V 5 bases short and J 3 bases short, with 17 bases between. CDR3 coding DNA: TGTGCCAGCAGCACCCGGGATCTGACCGGCTACGAGCAGTACTTC. Its protein product is CASSTRDLTGYEQYF.

This clonotype was observed many times. The rearrangement joins TRBV7-6 to TRBJ1-5; D is undetermined. Germline-derived CDR1 and CDR2 are SGHVS and FNYEAQ. V was trimmed by 1 base and J by 2 bases, leaving 9 bases between them. The CDR3 length is 15 residues. CDR3 amino acids: CASSLGGTGNQPQHF. The CDR3 DNA reads as TGTGCCAGCAGCTTAGGGGGTACGGGCAATCAGCCCCAGCATTTT.

The rearrangement uses TRBV29-1 and TRBJ1-2, with D possibly matching TRBD1 (5 bases). This CDR3 contains 12 residues. CDR1 and CDR2 (germline): SQVTM, ANQGSEA. The V and J ends lost 8 bases and 8 bases respectively, with 18 bases between them. This CDR3 reads CSIRDGELGYTF. The DNA for the CDR3 is TGCAGCATCCGGGACGGGGAGCTCGGCTACACCTTC.

This rearrangement joins TRBV2 to TRBJ2-5; TRBD2 might be the D (6 bases). In germline, CDR1 is SNHLY, CDR2 FYNNEI. Trimming removed 7 bases from V and 5 bases from J, with 14 bases in between. This CDR3 has 13 amino acids. The CDR3 loop reads CASTKDYLETQYF. Written as DNA, the CDR3 is TGTGCCAGCACCAAGGACTACCTGGAGACCCAGTACTTC.

The chain couples TRBV7-8 to TRBJ1-2; perhaps TRBD1 as D (5 bases). From germline, CDR1 is SGHVS and CDR2 FQNEAQ. Trimming removed 1 base at V and 8 bases at J, with 17 bases between. This CDR3 spans 15 amino acids. The CDR3 DNA reads TGTGCCAGCAGCTTAGAAGGGGTTCAGGGCGAAGGCTACACCTTC. It translates to CASSLEGVQGEGYTF.

The CDR3 DNA reads TGTGCCATACGCTCCGTCGGGGATGAGCAGTTCTTC. It yields the protein CAIRSVGDEQFF. The rearrangement uses TRBV10-3 and TRBJ2-1, with D perhaps matching TRBD2 (5 bases). The CDR3 has 12 amino acids. The germline V gene has CDR1 ENHRY and CDR2 SYGVKD. V was clipped by 9 bases and J by 8 bases, with 14 bases between them.

The V call is TRBV29-1, the J call TRBJ1-2; 7 bases agree with TRBD1. The CDR3 runs to 12 residues. Germline CDR1 SQVTM, CDR2 ANQGSEA. The trim removed 3 bases at V and 7 bases at J, leaving 5 bases unmatched. CDR3 amino acids: CSVEGQGGGYTF. The CDR3 DNA reads TGCAGCGTTGAGGGCCAGGGGGGTGGCTACACCTTC.

The rearrangement joins TRBV19 to TRBJ1-1, with no clear D. The CDR3 has 14 amino acids. CDR1 LNHDA and CDR2 SQIVND come from the germline V gene (reference sequence). V was shortened by 0 bases and J by 1 base, with 6 bases between the two germline ends. CDR3 nucleotide sequence: TGTGCCAGTAGTATAGAGATCGCGAACACTGAAGCTTTCTTT. This translates into CASSIEIANTEAFF.

This clonotype was seen a few times. The chain has TRBV24-1 and TRBJ1-1; the D is unclear. Between the trimmed V and J ends, which lost 6 bases and 4 bases, there was a span of 8 bases. This CDR3 has 12 residues. Looked up from germline, CDR1 is KGHDR and CDR2 is SFDVKD. This chain's CDR3 is CATSRSGTEAFF. The CDR3 DNA reads TGTGCCACCAGTAGATCCGGCACTGAAGCTTTCTTT.